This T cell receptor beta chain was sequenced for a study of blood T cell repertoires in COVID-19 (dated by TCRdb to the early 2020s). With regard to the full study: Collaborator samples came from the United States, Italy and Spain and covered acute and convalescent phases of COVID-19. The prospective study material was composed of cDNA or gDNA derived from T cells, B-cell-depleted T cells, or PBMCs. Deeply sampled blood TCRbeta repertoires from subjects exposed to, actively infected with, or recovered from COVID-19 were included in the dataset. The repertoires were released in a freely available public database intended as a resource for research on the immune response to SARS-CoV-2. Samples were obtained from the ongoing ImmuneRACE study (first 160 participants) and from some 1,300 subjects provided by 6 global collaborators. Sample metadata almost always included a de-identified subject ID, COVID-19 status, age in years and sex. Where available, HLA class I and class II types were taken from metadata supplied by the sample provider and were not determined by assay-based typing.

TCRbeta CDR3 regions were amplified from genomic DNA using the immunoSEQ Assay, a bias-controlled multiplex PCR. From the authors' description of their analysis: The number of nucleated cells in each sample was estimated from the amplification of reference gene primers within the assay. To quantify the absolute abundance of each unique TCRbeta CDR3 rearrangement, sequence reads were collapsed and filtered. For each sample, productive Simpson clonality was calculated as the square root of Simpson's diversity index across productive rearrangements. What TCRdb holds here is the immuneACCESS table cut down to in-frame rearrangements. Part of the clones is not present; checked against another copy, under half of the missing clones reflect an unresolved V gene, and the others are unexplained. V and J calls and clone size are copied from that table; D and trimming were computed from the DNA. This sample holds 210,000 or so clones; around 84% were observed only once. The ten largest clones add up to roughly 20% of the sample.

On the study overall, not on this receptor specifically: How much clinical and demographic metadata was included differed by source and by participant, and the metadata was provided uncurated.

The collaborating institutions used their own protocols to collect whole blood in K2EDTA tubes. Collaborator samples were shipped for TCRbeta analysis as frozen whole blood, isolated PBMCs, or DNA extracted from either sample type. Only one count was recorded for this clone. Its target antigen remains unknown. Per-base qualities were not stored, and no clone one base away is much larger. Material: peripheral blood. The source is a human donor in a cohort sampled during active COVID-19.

The sequenced DNA is TGTGCCAGTAGTACTATACAGGGATTGAACACTGAAGCTTTCTTT. This translates into CASSTIQGLNTEAFF. The chain is assembled from TRBV19 and TRBJ1-1, and the D gene may be TRBD1, 6 bases matching. There are 15 amino acids in the CDR3, from cysteine to phenylalanine inclusive. Only the CDR3 region is kept as DNA, spanning 45 bases read in frame from base 1. CDR1 and CDR2 are read off the germline V gene (reference sequence) as LNHDA and SQIVND. V drops 4 bases and J drops 0 bases, leaving 12 bases in between.